This T cell receptor (beta chain) emerged from a study of human T cells and chemical hapten exposure. Across the study: Across samples, TCR yields varied, mostly owing to small differences in pooled library volumes. Study results and caveats: TCRs exceeding 1 in 1000 frequency stayed unchanged with DPC sensitization.

Per the germline V gene, CDR1 is SGHTA and CDR2 is FQGNSA. This CDR3 is built from 14 residues. The ends were cut back, 5 bases at V and 6 bases at J, with 14 bases in the middle. The study's library attached unique molecular identifiers to single cDNA molecules. In the authors' workflow: Sampled TCR counts reached a median of approximately 100,000 per sample, with values ranging from about 23,224 to 700,000. TCRdb independently ran MiXCR on the RACE reads; one entry per CDR3 protein. TCRdb, not the authors, supplied the V and J calls. The sample has more than 70,000 distinct CDR3 sequences; over 8% are singletons. This clonotype appeared many times. The antigen remains unidentified. Stated time point: healthy volunteer bleed at 2 weeks. The total RNA was obtained from whole blood that was not fractionated.

The chain carries TRBV7-2 and TRBJ2-4, with D maybe TRBD2 (6 bases). The source of this sequence is a female donor in good health. Some clones in this sample may be carry-over from other donors' samples. Sequenced: whole blood. The CDR3 sequence is CASSPIGGSNIQYF. Here the CDR3 DNA reads TGTGCCAGCAGCCCCATAGGAGGGTCAAACATTCAGTACTTC.